This entry lists 14 T cell receptor beta chains sequenced from one sample in a study of T cells in women clearing cervical HPV infection. TCRdb's copy holds only in-frame clones and misses some; the assay was immunoSEQ multiplex PCR. The sample has 35,000 to 45,000 clones; the top ten hold roughly 1.2%. Sequenced material: blood buffy coat. The receptors derive from a woman aged 18-70 years with a cervical HPV16 infection that either progressed to CIN3+ or cleared (not recorded which).

Notes on this clone: A read error may account for a junction end that differs from germline. The missing CDR3 end, 3 residues past where the read stops, is filled in from the germline J gene. The V call is TRBV29-1, the J call TRBJ1-3; D unclear. The CDR3 has 12 amino acids. Germline V gene lookup returns CDR1 SQVTM and CDR2 ANQGSEA. Incomplete CDR3 DNA: TGCAGCGTTGTGACGACTGGAAACACT. Its translation is CSVVTTGNT. The entire CDR3 is CSVVTTGNTIYF.

In regard to this clone: The read falls 3 residues short of the CDR3 end, and the missing part is taken from the germline J gene. The J gene is TRBJ2-1, the V gene TRBV6-1; a possible D gene is TRBD1 (5 bases). Trimming pared 1 base from V and 2 bases from J, leaving 9 bases between. This CDR3 region has 15 residues. CDR1 and CDR2 from the germline V gene are MNHNS and SASEGT. This CDR3 reads CASSEVAGPYNEQFF. The CDR3 DNA, read in part, is TGTGCCAGCAGTGAAGTGGCAGGGCCCTACAATGAG.

The CDR3 sequence: CASSRGTTGDTQYF. The CDR3 DNA, read in part, is TGTGCCAGTAGTAGAGGGACTACGGGGGATACG. V is TRBV19 and J is TRBJ2-3; 7 nucleotides align to TRBD2. Read data end 3 residues before the CDR3 end; the end is taken from the germline J gene. The CDR3 runs 14 residues. Germline CDR1 and CDR2: LNHDA and SQIVND (reference sequence). Trimming cost V 4 bases and J 6 bases; bases outside gene matches: 7.

The CDR3 sequence: CAISGDRDTEAFF. The sequenced part of the CDR3 DNA is TGTGCCATCAGTGGGGACAGGGACACTGAA. The chain combines TRBV10-3 with TRBJ1-1, with 9 positions matching TRBD1. The CDR3 goes on 3 residues after the read ends, and that part is filled in from the germline J gene. Trimming removed 4 bases from V and 3 bases from J; junction bases left unmatched: 0. Germline assignment: CDR1 ENHRY and CDR2 SYGVKD. The CDR3 totals 13 residues.

A remark on this clone: The read finishes 3 residues shy of the CDR3 end, and the germline J gene is used to complete it. V and J are TRBV7-8 and TRBJ1-6; 8 nucleotides align to TRBD1. The germline V gene has CDR1 SGHVS and CDR2 FQNEAQ. This CDR3 is 15 amino acids long. Trimming at V came to 5 bases and at J to 6 bases, leaving 6 bases not matched to a gene. The sequenced CDR3 bases are TGTGCCAGCAGCCCCTCGGACAGGGCTAATTCACCC. This gives the protein CASSPSDRANSP. The whole CDR3 protein reads CASSPSDRANSPLHF.

Comment on this clone: The CDR3 goes on 3 residues after the read ends, and that part is filled in from the germline J gene. This chain links TRBV20-1 with TRBJ2-1, with 7 bases matching TRBD2. CDR1 and CDR2 (germline): DFQATT, SNEGSKA (reference sequence). The CDR3 runs 13 residues. With 4 bases clipped from V and 2 bases from J, the junction kept 2 bases outside the gene matches. CDR3 DNA, as far as it was read: TGCAGTGCTACTAGCGGTCCCTACAATGAG. It codes for CSATSGPYNE. The CDR3 in full is CSATSGPYNEQFF.

Of note for this clone: The sequenced fragment ends 3 residues before the CDR3 boundary, so the rest is inferred from the germline J gene. The rearrangement joins TRBV18 to TRBJ2-2; 7 nucleotides match TRBD1. Germline values: CDR1 KGHSH, CDR2 LQKENI. The CDR3 totals 17 residues. The CDR3 sequence is CASSRRTGDATNEKLFF. The CDR3 DNA, read in part, is TGTGCCAGCTCCCGAAGGACAGGAGACGCAACTAATGAAAAG.

Turning to this clone: The junction departs from germline at one end; a sequencing error may be responsible. The read terminates 3 residues before the CDR3 end, so the remaining end is supplied by the germline J gene. The V call is TRBV4-2, the J call TRBJ2-7; tentative D call: TRBD1 (6 bases). CDR1 and CDR2 (germline): LGHNA, YNFKEQ. The CDR3 consists of 15 residues. CDR3: CASSHRTAGSYEQYF. The CDR3 bases that were read are TGCGCCAGCAGCCACCGGACAGCAGGCTCCTACGAG.

Concerning this clone itself: Read coverage stops 3 residues before the CDR3 terminus; the germline J gene supplies the remainder. V usage is TRBV7-9 and J usage is TRBJ2-2; possibly TRBD1 for D (6 bases). CDR3 length equals 13 residues. Germline V CDR1 and CDR2: SEHNR, FQNEAQ (reference sequence). The V and J ends lost 5 bases and 5 bases respectively, with 9 bases between them. CDR3 DNA, as far as it was read: TGTGCCAGCAGCCAGGGGACGACCGGGGAG. Protein: CASSQGTTGE. In full, the CDR3 reads CASSQGTTGELFF.

Concerning this clone itself: The DNA ends 3 residues before the CDR3 does, and the rest of the CDR3 is filled in from the germline J gene. V usage is TRBV9 and J usage is TRBJ2-5; the match to TRBD1 covers 7 bases. The CDR3 has 15 residues. V dropped 2 bases and J dropped 2; count of bases not matched to a gene: 6. CDR1 and CDR2 from the germline V gene are SGDLS and YYNGEE. The sequenced CDR3 bases are TGTGCCAGCAGCGTTACAGGGGCCAATCAAGAGACC. Its protein is CASSVTGANQET. The CDR3, in full, reads CASSVTGANQETQYF. Full variable domain (outside the CDR3, taken from reference TRBV9 and TRBJ2-5): DSGVTQTPKHLITATGQRVTLRCSPRSGDLSVYWYQQSLDQGLQFLIQYYNGEERAKGNILERFSAQQFPDLHSELNLSSLELGDSALYFCASSVTGANQETQYFGPGTRLLVL.

Note on this clone: From the germline J gene comes the end of the CDR3, since the read stops 3 residues before it. The rearrangement uses TRBV7-8 and TRBJ2-2; TRBD2 is a possible D gene (6 bases). V was clipped by 10 bases and J by 0 bases, with 12 bases between them. This CDR3 spans 14 amino acids. The V gene's germline CDR1 is SGHVS and CDR2 FQNEAQ. Partial CDR3 DNA: TGTGCCACTAGGGGACTCCCGAACACCGGGGAG. This gives the protein CATRGLPNTGE. The complete CDR3 sequence is CATRGLPNTGELFF.

The CDR3 sequence: CSARRGGGETQYF. The CDR3 DNA, read in part, is TGCAGTGCTAGGCGCGGGGGAGGGGAGACC. This chain links TRBV20-1 with TRBJ2-5, with 7 positions matching TRBD2. The missing CDR3 end, 3 residues past where the read stops, is filled in from the germline J gene. The trim removed 3 bases at V and 5 bases at J, leaving 6 bases unmatched. The CDR3 consists of 13 residues. The V gene's germline CDR1 is DFQATT and CDR2 SNEGSKA (reference sequence).

As for this clone: The read ends 3 residues early relative to the CDR3; the germline J gene fills the gap. V is TRBV20-1 and J is TRBJ2-1; 10 bases agree with TRBD2. Germline-derived CDR1 and CDR2 are DFQATT and SNEGSKA (reference sequence). The CDR3 covers 17 residues. Losses at the gene ends were 1 base for V and 5 bases for J; bases not matched to a gene: 11. The part of the CDR3 DNA that was read is TGCAGTGCTAGAGCTTCCTTGGGACTAGCGACTCACAATGAG. Its translation: CSARASLGLATHNE. The whole CDR3 protein reads CSARASLGLATHNEQFF.

The CDR3 reads CASGPGQGAYEQFF. Partial CDR3 DNA: TGTGCTAGTGGTCCAGGACAGGGGGCGTATGAG. This chain uses TRBV12-5 with TRBJ2-1; TRBD1 matches 11 bases. The read ends 3 residues shy of where the CDR3 ends; the end is completed using the germline J gene. Germline V CDR1 and CDR2: LGHNT, FRNRAP. The CDR3 contains 14 residues. J gave up 8 bases and V 5 bases, and 5 bases lay outside the gene matches.